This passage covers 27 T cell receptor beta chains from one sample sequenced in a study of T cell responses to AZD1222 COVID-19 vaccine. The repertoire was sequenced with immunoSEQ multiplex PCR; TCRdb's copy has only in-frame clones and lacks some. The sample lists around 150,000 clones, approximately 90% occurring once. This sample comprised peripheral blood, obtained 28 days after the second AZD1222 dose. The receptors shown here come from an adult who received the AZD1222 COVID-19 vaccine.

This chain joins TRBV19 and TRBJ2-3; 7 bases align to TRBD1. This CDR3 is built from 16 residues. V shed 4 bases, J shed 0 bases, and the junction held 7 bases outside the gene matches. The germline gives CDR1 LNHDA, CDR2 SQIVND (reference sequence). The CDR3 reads CASSTPGQTSTDTQYF. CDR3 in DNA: TGTGCCAGTAGTACCCCGGGACAGACTAGCACAGATACGCAGTATTTT.

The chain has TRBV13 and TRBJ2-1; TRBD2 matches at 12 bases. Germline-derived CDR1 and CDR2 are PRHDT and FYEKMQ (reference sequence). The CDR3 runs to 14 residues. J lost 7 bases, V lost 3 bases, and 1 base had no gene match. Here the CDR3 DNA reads TGTGCCAGCAGCTTTGGACTAGCGGGGAATGAGCAGTTCTTC. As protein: CASSFGLAGNEQFF. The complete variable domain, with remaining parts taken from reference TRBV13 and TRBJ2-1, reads AAGVIQSPRHLIKEKRETATLKCYPIPRHDTVYWYQQGPGQDPQFLISFYEKMQSDKGSIPDRFSAQQFSDYHSELNMSSLELGDSALYFCASSFGLAGNEQFFGPGTRLTVL.

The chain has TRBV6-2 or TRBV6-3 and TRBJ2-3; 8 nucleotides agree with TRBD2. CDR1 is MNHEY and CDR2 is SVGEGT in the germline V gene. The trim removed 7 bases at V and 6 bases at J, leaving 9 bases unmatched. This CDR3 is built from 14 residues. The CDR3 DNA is TGTGCCAGCATCCCCGGGGGGGCCAAGGATACGCAGTATTTT. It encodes CASIPGGAKDTQYF.

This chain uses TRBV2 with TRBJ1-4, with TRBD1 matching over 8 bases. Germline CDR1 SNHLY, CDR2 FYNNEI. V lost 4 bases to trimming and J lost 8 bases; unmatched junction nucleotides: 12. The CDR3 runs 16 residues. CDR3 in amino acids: CASSGPPGTGAEKLFF. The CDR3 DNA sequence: TGTGCCAGCAGTGGGCCCCCCGGGACAGGTGCCGAAAAACTGTTTTTT.

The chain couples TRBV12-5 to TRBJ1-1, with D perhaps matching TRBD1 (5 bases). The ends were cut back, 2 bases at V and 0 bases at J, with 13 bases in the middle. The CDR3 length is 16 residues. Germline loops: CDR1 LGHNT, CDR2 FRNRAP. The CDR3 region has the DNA TGTGCTAGTGGTTTGCCGACAAGGGGCCTGAACACTGAAGCTTTCTTT. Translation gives CASGLPTRGLNTEAFF. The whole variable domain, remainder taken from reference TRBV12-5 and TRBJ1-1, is DARVTQTPRHKVTEMGQEVTMRCQPILGHNTVFWYRQTMMQGLELLAYFRNRAPLDDSGMPKDRFSAEMPDATLATLKIQPSEPRDSAVYFCASGLPTRGLNTEAFFGQGTRLTVV.

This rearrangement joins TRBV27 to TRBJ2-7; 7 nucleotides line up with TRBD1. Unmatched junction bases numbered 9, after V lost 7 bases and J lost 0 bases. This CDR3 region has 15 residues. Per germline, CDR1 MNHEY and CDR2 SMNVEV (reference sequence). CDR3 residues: CASKPLSGGSYEQYF. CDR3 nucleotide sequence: TGTGCCAGCAAGCCCCTTTCAGGGGGCTCCTACGAGCAGTACTTC.

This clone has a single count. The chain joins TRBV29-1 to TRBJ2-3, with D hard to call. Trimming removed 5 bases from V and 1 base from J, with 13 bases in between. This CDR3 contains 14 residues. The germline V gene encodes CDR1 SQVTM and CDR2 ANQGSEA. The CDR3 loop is CSVTTPLGTDTQYF. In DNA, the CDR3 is TGCAGCGTTACCACCCCCCTCGGCACAGATACGCAGTATTTT.

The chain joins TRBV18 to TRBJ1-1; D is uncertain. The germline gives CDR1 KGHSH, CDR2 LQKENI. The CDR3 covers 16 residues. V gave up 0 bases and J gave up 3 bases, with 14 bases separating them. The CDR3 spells CASSPPDGTVDTEAFF. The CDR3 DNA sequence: TGTGCCAGCTCACCACCGGACGGAACGGTTGACACTGAAGCTTTCTTT.

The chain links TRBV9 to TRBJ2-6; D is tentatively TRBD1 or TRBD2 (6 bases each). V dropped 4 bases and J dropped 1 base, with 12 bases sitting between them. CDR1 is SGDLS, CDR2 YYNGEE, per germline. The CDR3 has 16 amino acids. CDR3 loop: CASSILGGSGANVLTF. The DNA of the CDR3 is TGTGCCAGCAGCATACTAGGGGGGTCTGGGGCCAACGTCCTGACTTTC.

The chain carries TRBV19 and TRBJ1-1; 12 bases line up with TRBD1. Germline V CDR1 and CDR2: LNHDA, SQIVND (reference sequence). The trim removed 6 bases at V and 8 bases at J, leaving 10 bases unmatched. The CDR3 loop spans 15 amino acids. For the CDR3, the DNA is TGTGCCAGTAGCGGCCCCGGGACAGGGGGCGGAGAAGCTTTCTTT. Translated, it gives CASSGPGTGGGEAFF.

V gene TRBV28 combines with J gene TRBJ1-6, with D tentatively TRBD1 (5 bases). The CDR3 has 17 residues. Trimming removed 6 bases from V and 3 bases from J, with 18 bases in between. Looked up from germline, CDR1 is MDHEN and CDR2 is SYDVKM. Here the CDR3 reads CASSPFRQKSYNSPLHF. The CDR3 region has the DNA TGTGCCAGCAGCCCTTTCCGACAGAAGAGCTATAATTCACCCCTCCACTTT.

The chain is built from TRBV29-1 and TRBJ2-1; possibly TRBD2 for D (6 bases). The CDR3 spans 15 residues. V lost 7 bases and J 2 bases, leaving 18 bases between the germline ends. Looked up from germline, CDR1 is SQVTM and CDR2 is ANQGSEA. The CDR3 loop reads CSAGEAGRAYNEQFF. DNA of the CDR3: TGCAGCGCCGGGGAAGCGGGCCGCGCCTACAATGAGCAGTTCTTC.

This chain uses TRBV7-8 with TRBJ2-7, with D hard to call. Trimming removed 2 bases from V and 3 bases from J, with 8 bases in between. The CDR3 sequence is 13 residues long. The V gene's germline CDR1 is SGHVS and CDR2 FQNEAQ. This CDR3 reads CASSLTGDYEQYF. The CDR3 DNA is TGTGCCAGCAGCTTAACTGGGGACTACGAGCAGTACTTC. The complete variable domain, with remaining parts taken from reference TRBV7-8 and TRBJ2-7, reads GAGVSQSPRYKVAKRGQDVALRCDPISGHVSLFWYQQALGQGPEFLTYFQNEAQLDKSGLPSDRFFAERPEGSVSTLKIQRTQQEDSAVYLCASSLTGDYEQYFGPGTRLTVT.

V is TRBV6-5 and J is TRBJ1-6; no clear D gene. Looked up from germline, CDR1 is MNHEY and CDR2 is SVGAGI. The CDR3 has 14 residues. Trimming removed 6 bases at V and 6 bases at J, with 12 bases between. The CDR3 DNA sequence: TGTGCCAGCAGACGAGAGGTATCTAATTCACCCCTCCACTTT. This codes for CASRREVSNSPLHF.

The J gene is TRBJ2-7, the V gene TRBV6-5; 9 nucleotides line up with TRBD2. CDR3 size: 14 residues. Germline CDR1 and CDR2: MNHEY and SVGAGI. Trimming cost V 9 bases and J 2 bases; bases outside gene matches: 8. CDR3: CARSIAGDPYEQYF. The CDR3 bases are TGTGCCAGATCAATAGCGGGGGACCCCTACGAGCAGTACTTC.

In nucleotides, the CDR3 is TGTGCCAGCAGCACCCTGACAGGGAGCGGTGAGCAGTTCTTC. The encoded protein is CASSTLTGSGEQFF. This chain joins TRBV7-3 and TRBJ2-1; 7 bases agree with TRBD1. The CDR3 is 14 residues long. V shed 5 bases and J 9 bases; nucleotides not matched to a gene: 10. Looked up from germline, CDR1 is SGHTA and CDR2 is FQGTGA.

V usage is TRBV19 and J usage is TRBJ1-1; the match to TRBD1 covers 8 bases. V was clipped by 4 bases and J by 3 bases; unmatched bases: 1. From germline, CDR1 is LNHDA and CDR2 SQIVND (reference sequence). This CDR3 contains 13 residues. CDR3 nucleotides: TGTGCCAGTAGTACGACAGGGGACACTGAAGCTTTCTTT. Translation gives CASSTTGDTEAFF.

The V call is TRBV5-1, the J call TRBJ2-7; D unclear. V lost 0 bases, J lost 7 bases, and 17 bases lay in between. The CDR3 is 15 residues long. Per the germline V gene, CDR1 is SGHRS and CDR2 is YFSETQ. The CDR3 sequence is CASSLGSDRTGEQYF. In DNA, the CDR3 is TGCGCCAGCAGCTTGGGAAGTGATAGGACGGGTGAGCAGTACTTC.

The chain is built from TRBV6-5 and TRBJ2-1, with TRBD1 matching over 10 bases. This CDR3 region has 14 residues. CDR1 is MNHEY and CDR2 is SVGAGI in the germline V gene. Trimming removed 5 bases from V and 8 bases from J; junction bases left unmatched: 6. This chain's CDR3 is CASSPGTGVDEQFF. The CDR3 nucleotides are TGTGCCAGCAGTCCAGGGACAGGGGTTGATGAGCAGTTCTTC.

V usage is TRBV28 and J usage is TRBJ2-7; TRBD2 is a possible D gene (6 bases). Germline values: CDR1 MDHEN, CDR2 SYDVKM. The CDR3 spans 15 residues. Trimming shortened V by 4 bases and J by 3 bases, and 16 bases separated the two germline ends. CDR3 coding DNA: TGTGCCAGCAGTTCCCCGGGACTGTCGCACTACGAGCAGTACTTC. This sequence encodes CASSSPGLSHYEQYF.

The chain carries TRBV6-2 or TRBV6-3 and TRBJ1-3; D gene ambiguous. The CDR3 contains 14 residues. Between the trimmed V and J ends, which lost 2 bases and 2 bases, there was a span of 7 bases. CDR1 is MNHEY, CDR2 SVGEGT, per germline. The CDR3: CASSYGDPGNTIYF. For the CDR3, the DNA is TGTGCCAGCAGTTACGGGGATCCTGGAAACACCATATATTTT.

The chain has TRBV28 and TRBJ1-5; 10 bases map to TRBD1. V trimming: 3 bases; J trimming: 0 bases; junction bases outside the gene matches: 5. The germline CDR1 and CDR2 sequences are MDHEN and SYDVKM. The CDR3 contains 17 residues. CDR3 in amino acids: CASSFDRGRYSNQPQHF. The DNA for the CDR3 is TGTGCCAGCAGTTTTGACAGGGGGCGATATAGCAATCAGCCCCAGCATTTT.

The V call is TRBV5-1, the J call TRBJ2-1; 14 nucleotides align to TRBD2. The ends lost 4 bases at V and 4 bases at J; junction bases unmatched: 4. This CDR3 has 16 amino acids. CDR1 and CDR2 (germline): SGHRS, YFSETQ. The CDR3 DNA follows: TGCGCCAGCAGCATAGGACTAGCGGGAGGATACAATGAGCAGTTCTTC. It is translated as CASSIGLAGGYNEQFF.

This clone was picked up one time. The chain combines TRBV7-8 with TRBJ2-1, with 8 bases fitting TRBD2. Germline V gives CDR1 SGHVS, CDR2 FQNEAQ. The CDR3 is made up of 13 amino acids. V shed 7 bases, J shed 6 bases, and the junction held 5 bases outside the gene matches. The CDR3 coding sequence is TGTGCCAGCACAGTAGCGGGGTTCAATGAGCAGTTCTTC. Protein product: CASTVAGFNEQFF.

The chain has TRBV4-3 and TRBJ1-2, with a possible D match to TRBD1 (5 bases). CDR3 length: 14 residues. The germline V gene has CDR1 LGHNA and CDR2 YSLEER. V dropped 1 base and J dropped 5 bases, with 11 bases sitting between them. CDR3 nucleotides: TGCGCCAGCAGCCAAGGCAACAGGATGTATGGCTACACCTTC. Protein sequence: CASSQGNRMYGYTF.

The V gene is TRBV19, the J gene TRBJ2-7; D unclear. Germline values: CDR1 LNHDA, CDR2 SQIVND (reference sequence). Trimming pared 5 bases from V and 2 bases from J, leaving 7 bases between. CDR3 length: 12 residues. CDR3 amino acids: CASSLSPYEQYF. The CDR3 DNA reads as TGTGCCAGTAGTCTTTCGCCCTACGAGCAGTACTTC.

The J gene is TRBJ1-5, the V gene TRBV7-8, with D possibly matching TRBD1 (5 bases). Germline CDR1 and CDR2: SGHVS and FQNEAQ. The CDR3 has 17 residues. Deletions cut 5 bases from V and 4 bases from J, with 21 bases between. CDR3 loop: CASSPSGGEKGNQPQHF. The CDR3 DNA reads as TGTGCCAGCAGCCCGAGCGGGGGGGAGAAAGGGAATCAGCCCCAGCATTTT.